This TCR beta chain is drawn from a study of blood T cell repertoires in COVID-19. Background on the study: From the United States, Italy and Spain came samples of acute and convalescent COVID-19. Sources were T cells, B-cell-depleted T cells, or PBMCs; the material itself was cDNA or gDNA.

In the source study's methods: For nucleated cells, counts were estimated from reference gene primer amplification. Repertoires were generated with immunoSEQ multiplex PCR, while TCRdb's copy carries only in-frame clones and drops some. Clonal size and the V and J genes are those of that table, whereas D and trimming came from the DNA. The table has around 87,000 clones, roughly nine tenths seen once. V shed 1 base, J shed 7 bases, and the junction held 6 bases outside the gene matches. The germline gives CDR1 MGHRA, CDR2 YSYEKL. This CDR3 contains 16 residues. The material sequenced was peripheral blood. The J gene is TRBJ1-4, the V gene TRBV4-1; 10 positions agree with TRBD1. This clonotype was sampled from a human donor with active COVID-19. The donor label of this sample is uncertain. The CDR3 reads CASSQARTGGGEKLFF. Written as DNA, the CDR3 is TGCGCCAGCAGCCAAGCTAGGACAGGGGGGGGTGAAAAACTGTTTTTT.